The 3 T cell receptor beta chains below come from one sample, sequenced in a study of cytomegalovirus exposure and HLA in healthy donors. Primers included in the PCR were 60 Vbeta and 13 Jbeta primers. Method: immunoSEQ multiplex PCR; TCRdb's copy keeps in-frame clones and lacks some. The table records about 130,000 clones, under 85% of them present only once. The specimen was PBMCs. These receptors all come from a male donor in good health and CMV-seropositive.

The V gene is TRBV6-5, the J gene TRBJ1-1, with 7 bases fitting TRBD1. This CDR3 is 15 amino acids long. Trimming at V came to 3 bases and at J to 2 bases, leaving 6 bases not matched to a gene. Germline V gene sequence: CDR1 MNHEY, CDR2 SVGAGI. CDR3 nucleotide sequence: TGTGCCAGCAGTTATGATGGGACAGCTAACACTGAAGCTTTCTTT. Translation gives CASSYDGTANTEAFF.

CDR3 region: CASAPTGGKAEAFF. Written as DNA, the CDR3 is TGTGCCAGCGCTCCGACAGGGGGCAAAGCTGAAGCTTTCTTT. The chain is built from TRBV6-1 and TRBJ1-1; 10 bases map to TRBD1. V dropped 8 bases and J dropped 6; count of bases not matched to a gene: 9. CDR1 is MNHNS, CDR2 SASEGT, per germline. The CDR3 is 14 amino acids.

This chain uses TRBV6-4 with TRBJ2-1, with 10 nucleotides matching TRBD2. The CDR3 loop spans 15 amino acids. Per germline, CDR1 MRHNA and CDR2 SNTAGT. With V trimmed by 2 bases and J by 9 bases, 7 bases remained unmatched. DNA for the CDR3: TGTGCCAGCAGTGACGGGACTAGCGACTCAAGTGAGCAGTTCTTC. As protein: CASSDGTSDSSEQFF.